This T cell receptor (beta chain) was found in a study of stem cell transplantation in POMP-related autoinflammatory disease. The CDR3 is 14 amino acids. V was pared by 4 bases and J by 4 bases, with 4 bases of the junction left unmatched. Looked up from germline, CDR1 is KGHSH and CDR2 is LQKENI. The protocol was immunoSEQ multiplex PCR, while the TCRdb copy is restricted to in-frame clones and leaves out a portion. This table has about 3,000 clones, about 91% appearing once. This clone was seen just once. The specimen comprised CD4+ follicular helper T cells (Tfh) from PBMCs, sampled after stem cell transplantation. The TCR originated in a human patient with POMP-related autoinflammation and immune dysregulation (PRAID). These T cells may partly come from the graft donor. The chain links TRBV18 to TRBJ1-3, with 7 bases fitting TRBD1. The CDR3 is CASSLTGQGNTIYF. CDR3 DNA sequence: TGTGCCAGCTCACTAACGGGACAGGGAAACACCATATATTTT.